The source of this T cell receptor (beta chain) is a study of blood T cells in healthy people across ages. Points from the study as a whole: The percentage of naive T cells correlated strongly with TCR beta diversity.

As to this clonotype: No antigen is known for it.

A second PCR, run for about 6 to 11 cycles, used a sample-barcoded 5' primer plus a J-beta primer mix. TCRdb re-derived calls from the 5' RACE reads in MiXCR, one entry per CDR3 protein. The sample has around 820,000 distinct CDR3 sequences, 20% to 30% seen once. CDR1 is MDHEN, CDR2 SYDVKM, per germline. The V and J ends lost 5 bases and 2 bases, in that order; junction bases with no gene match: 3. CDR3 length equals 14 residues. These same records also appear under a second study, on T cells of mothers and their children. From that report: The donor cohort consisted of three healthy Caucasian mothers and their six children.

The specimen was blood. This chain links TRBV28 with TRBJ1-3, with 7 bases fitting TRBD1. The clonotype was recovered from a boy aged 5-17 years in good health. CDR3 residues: CASSTGAAGNTIYF. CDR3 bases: TGTGCCAGCAGTACAGGGGCTGCTGGAAACACCATATATTTT. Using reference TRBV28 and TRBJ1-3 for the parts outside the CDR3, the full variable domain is DVKVTQSSRYLVKRTGEKVFLECVQDMDHENMFWYRQDPGLGLRLIYFSYDVKMKEKGDIPEGYSVSREKKERFSLILESASTNQTSMYLCASSTGAAGNTIYFGEGSWLTVV.